The 2 T cell receptor beta chains listed next were all sequenced from one sample in a study of OX40 agonist ivuxolimab in advanced cancers. The protocol was immunoSEQ multiplex PCR, while the TCRdb copy is restricted to in-frame clones and leaves out a portion. The data contain 80,000 or so clones, 70% to 90% of them singletons. Sequenced here: CD4+ or CD8+ T cells sorted from blood, sampled in a trial of the OX40 agonist ivuxolimab. These receptors were obtained from an adult with an advanced solid tumor such as melanoma, head and neck, liver or kidney cancer.

J is TRBJ1-5 and V is TRBV6-5; D is ambiguous. The CDR3 consists of 14 residues. V lost 2 bases and J 5 bases, leaving 10 bases between the germline ends. Germline CDR1 is MNHEY and CDR2 is SVGAGI. The CDR3 region has the DNA TGTGCCAGCAGTTACGAGAGCCCCCATCAGCCCCAGCATTTT. Protein: CASSYESPHQPQHF.

The chain links TRBV2 to TRBJ2-3; 14 nucleotides match TRBD2. Trimming cost V 6 bases and J 5 bases; bases outside gene matches: 1. The CDR3 sequence is 14 residues long. The germline V gene encodes CDR1 SNHLY and CDR2 FYNNEI. The CDR3 protein is CASSGTSGRDTQYF. The CDR3 DNA reads TGTGCCAGCAGCGGGACTAGCGGGAGAGATACGCAGTATTTT.